This T cell receptor (beta chain) comes out of a study of T cells expressing NK-cell markers. Following a re-call of the 5' RACE reads, TCRdb has one entry per CDR3 protein and lacks DNA. Here the sample table reports about 30,000 distinct CDR3 sequences. Sequencing input: blood T cells: a sorted CD56 or NKG2C T cell subset, CD4+ or CD8+ T cells, or bulk PBMC T cells (not recorded which). The TCR originated in a woman between 18 and 70 years old in good health.

The CDR3 here is CASSESTGFGHEQYF. This sequence joins TRBV6-1 and TRBJ2-7; lacking DNA, the TRBD1 call made by TCRdb goes unchecked. The germline CDR1 and CDR2 sequences are MNHNS and SASEGT. This CDR3 is built from 15 residues.